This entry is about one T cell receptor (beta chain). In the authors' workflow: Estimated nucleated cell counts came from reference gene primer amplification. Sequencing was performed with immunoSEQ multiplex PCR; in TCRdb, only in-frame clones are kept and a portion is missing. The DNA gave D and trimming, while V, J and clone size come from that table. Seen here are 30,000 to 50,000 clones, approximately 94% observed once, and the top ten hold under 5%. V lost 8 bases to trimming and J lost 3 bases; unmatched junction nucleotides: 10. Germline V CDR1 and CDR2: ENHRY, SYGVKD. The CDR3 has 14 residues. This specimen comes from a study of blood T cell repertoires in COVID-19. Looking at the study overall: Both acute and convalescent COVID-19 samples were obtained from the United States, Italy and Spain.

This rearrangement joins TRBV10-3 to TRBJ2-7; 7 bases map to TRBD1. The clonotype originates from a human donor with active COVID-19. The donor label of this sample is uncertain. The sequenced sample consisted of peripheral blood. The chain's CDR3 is CAILWTGGLYEQYF. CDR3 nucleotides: TGTGCCATCCTTTGGACAGGAGGTCTCTACGAGCAGTACTTC.